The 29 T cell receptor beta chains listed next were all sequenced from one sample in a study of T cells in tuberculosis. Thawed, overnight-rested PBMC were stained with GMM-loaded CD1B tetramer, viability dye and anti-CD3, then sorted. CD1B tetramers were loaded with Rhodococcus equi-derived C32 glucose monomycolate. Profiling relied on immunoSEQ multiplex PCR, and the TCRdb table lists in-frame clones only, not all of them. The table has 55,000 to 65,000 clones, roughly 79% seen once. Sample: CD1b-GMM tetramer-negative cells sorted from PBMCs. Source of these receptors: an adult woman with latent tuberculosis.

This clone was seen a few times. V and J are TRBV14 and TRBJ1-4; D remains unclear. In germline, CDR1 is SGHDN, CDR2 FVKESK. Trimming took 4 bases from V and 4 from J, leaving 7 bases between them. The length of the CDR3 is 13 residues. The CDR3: CASSRAFNEKLFF. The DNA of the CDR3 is TGTGCCAGCAGCCGGGCTTTTAATGAAAAACTGTTTTTT. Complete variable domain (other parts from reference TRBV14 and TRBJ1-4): EAGVTQFPSHSVIEKGQTVTLRCDPISGHDNLYWYRRVMGKEIKFLLHFVKESKQDESGMPNNRFLAERTGGTYSTLKVQPAELEDSGVYFCASSRAFNEKLFFGSGTQLSVL.

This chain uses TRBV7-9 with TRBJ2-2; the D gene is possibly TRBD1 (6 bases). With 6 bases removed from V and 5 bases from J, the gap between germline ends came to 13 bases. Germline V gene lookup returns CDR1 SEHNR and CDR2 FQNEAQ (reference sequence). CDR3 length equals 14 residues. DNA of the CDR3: TGTGCCAGCAGGGGACCAGGGGATACCGGGGAGCTGTTTTTT. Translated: CASRGPGDTGELFF.

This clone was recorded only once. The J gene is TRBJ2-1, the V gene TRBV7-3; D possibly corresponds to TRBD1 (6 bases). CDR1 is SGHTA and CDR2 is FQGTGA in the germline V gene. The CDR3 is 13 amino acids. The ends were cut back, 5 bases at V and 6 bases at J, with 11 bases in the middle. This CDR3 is CASSPQGPNEQFF. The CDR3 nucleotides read TGTGCCAGCAGCCCACAGGGACCCAATGAGCAGTTCTTC.

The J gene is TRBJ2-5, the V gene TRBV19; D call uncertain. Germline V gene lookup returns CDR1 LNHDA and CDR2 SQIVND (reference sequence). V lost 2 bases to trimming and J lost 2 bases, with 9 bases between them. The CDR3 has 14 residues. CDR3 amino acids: CASSISRVQETQYF. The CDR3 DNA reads TGTGCCAGTAGTATAAGTCGGGTACAAGAGACCCAGTACTTC.

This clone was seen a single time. CDR3 residues: CASSFTGSTGELFF. The CDR3 nucleotides read TGTGCCAGCAGCTTCACAGGGAGCACCGGGGAGCTGTTTTTT. This chain links TRBV7-2 with TRBJ2-2; D possibly corresponds to TRBD1 (6 bases). V lost 3 bases and J 4 bases, leaving 9 bases between the germline ends. Germline CDR1 and CDR2: SGHTA and FQGNSA. This CDR3 contains 14 residues.

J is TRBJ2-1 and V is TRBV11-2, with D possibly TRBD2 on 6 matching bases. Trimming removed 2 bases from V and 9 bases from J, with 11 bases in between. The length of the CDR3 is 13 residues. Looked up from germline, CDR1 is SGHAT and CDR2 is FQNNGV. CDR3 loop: CASSLPERVEQFF. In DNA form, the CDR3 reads TGTGCCAGCAGCTTACCCGAGCGGGTTGAGCAGTTCTTC. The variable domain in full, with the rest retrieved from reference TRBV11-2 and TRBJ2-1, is EAGVAQSPRYKIIEKRQSVAFWCNPISGHATLYWYQQILGQGPKLLIQFQNNGVVDDSQLPKDRFSAERLKGVDSTLKIQPAKLEDSAVYLCASSLPERVEQFFGPGTRLTVL.

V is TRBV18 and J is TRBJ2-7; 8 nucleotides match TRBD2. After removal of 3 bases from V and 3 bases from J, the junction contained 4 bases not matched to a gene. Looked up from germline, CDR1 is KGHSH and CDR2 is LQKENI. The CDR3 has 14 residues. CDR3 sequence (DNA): TGTGCCAGCTCACCGACGGGGGGGAACTACGAGCAGTACTTC. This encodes CASSPTGGNYEQYF.

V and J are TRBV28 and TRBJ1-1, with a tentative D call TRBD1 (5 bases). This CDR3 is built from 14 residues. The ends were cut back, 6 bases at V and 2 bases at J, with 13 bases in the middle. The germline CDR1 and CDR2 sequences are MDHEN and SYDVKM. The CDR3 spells CASSPGGFNTEAFF. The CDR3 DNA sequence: TGTGCCAGCAGCCCGGGGGGGTTCAACACTGAAGCTTTCTTT.

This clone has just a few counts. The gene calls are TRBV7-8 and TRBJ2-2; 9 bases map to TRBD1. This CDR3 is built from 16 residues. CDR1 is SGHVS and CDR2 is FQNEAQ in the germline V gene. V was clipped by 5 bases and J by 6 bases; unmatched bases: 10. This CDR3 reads CASSPRTGAVAGELFF. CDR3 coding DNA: TGTGCCAGCAGCCCAAGGACAGGGGCGGTAGCCGGGGAGCTGTTTTTT.

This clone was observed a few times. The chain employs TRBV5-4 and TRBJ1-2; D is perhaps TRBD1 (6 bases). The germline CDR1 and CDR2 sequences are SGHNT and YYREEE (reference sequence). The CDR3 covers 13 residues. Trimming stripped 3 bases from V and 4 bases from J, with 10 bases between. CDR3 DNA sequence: TGTGCCAGCAGCTCCGGGGGGGCCTATGGCTACACCTTC. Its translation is CASSSGGAYGYTF.

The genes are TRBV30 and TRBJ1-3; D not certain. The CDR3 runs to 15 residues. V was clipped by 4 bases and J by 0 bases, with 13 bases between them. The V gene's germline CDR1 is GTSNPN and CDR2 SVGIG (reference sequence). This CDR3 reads CAWTPRLSSGNTIYF. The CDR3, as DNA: TGTGCCTGGACCCCCCGACTGTCCTCTGGAAACACCATATATTTT.

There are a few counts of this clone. The CDR3 sequence is CASSRYRDTGELFF. The CDR3 DNA sequence: TGCGCCAGCAGCCGTTACAGGGACACCGGGGAGCTGTTTTTT. The rearrangement uses TRBV4-3 and TRBJ2-2, with D possibly TRBD1 on 6 matching bases. The CDR3 is 14 residues long. The V end was cut by 4 bases, the J end by 3 bases, with 9 bases between. Per the germline V gene, CDR1 is LGHNA and CDR2 is YSLEER.

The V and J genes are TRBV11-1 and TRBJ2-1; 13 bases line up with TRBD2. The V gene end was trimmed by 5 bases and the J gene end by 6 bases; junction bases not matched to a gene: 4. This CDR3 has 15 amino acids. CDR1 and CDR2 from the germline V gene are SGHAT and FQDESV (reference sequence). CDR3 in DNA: TGTGCCAGCAGCGCGCGGACTAGCGGGGGCAATGAGCAGTTCTTC. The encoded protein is CASSARTSGGNEQFF. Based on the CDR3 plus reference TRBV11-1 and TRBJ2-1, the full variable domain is EAEVAQSPRYKITEKSQAVAFWCDPISGHATLYWYRQILGQGPELLVQFQDESVVDDSQLPKDRFSAERLKGVDSTLKIQPAELGDSAMYLCASSARTSGGNEQFFGPGTRLTVL.

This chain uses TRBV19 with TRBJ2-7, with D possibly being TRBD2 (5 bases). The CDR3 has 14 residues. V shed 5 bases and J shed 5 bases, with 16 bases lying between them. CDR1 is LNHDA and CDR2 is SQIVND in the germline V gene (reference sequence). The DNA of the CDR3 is TGTGCCAGTAGTGGAGGCGGTCTTGGGAACGAGCAGTACTTC. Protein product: CASSGGGLGNEQYF. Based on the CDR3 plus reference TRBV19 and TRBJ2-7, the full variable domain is DGGITQSPKYLFRKEGQNVTLSCEQNLNHDAMYWYRQDPGQGLRLIYYSQIVNDFQKGDIAEGYSVSREKKESFPLTVTSAQKNPTAFYLCASSGGGLGNEQYFGPGTRLTVT.

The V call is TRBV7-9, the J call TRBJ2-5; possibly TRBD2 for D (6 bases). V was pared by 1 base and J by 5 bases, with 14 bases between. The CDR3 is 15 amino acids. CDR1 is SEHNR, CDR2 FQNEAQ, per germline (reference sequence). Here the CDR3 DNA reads TGTGCCAGCAGCTTAGAGGGGCAGGGAGGCGAGACCCAGTACTTC. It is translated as CASSLEGQGGETQYF.

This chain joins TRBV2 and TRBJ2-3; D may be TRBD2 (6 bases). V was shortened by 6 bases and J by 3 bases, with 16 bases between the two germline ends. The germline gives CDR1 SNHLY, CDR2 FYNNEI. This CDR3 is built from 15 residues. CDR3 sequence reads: CASRPDPGGTDTQYF. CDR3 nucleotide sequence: TGTGCCAGCAGACCCGACCCCGGGGGTACAGATACGCAGTATTTT.

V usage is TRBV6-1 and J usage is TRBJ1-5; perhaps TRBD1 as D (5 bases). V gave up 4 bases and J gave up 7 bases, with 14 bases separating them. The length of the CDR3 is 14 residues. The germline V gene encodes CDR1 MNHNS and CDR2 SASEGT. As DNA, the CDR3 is TGTGCCAGCAGTGGGGGGGGAGGGGACCAGCCCCAGCATTTT. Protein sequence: CASSGGGGDQPQHF.

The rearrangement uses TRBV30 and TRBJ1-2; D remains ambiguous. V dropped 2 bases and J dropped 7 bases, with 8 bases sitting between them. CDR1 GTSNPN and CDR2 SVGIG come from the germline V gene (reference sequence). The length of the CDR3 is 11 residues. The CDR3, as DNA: TGTGCCTGGAGTTTAACGGTTGGCTACACCTTC. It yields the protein CAWSLTVGYTF.

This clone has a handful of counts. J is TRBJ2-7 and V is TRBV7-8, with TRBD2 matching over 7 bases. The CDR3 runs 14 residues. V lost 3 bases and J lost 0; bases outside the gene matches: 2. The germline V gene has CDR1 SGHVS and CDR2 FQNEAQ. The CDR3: CASSLSGNSYEQYF. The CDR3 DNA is TGTGCCAGCAGCTTGAGCGGGAACTCCTACGAGCAGTACTTC.

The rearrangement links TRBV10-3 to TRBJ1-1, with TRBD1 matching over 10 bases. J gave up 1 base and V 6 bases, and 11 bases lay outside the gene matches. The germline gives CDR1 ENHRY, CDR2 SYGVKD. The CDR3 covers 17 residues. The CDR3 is CAIRAGTGDSENTEAFF. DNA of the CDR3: TGTGCCATCAGGGCCGGGACAGGGGACTCTGAGAACACTGAAGCTTTCTTT.

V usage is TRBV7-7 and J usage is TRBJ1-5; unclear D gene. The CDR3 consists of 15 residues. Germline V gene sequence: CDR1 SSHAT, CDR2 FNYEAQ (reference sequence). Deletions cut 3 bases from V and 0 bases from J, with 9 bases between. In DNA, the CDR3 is TGTGCCAGCAGCTTCACCGGGTATAGCAATCAGCCCCAGCATTTT. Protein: CASSFTGYSNQPQHF.

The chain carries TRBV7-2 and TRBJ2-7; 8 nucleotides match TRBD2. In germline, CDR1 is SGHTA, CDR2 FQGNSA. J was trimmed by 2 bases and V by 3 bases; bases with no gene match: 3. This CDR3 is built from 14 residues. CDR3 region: CASSFREGTYEQYF. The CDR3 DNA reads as TGTGCCAGCAGCTTCCGGGAGGGTACCTACGAGCAGTACTTC.

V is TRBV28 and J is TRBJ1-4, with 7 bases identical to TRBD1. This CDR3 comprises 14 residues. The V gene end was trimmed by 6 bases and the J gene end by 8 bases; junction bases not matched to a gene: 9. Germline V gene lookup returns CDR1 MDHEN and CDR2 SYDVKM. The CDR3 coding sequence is TGTGCCAGCAGGTCCGGGACAGAACCCGAAAAACTGTTTTTT. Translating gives CASRSGTEPEKLFF. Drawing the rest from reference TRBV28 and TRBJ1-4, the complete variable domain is DVKVTQSSRYLVKRTGEKVFLECVQDMDHENMFWYRQDPGLGLRLIYFSYDVKMKEKGDIPEGYSVSREKKERFSLILESASTNQTSMYLCASRSGTEPEKLFFGSGTQLSVL.

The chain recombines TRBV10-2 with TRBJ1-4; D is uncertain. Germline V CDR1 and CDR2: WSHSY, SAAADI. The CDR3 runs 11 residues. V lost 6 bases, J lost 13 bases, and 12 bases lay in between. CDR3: CASRTPEGLFF. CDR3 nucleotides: TGCGCCAGCAGAACCCCCGAGGGACTGTTTTTT.

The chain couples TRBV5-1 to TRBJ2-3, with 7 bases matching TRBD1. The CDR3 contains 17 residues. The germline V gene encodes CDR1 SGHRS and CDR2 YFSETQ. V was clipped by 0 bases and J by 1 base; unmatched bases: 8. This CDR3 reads CASSLGGGASGTDTQYF. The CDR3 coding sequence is TGCGCCAGCAGCTTGGGAGGGGGCGCGAGCGGCACAGATACGCAGTATTTT. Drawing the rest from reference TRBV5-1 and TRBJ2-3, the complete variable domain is KAGVTQTPRYLIKTRGQQVTLSCSPISGHRSVSWYQQTPGQGLQFLFEYFSETQRNKGNFPGRFSGRQFSNSRSEMNVSTLELGDSALYLCASSLGGGASGTDTQYFGPGTRLTVL.

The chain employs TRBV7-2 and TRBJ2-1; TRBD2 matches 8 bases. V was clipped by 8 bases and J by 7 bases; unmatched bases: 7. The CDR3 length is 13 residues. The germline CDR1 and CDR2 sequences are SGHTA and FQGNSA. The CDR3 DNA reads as TGTGCCAGCGCCCCGGGGGGGCGAAATGAGCAGTTCTTC. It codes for CASAPGGRNEQFF.

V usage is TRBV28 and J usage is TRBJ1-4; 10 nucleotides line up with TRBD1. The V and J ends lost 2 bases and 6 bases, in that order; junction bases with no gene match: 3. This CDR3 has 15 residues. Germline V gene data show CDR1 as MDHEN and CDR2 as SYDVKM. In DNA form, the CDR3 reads TGTGCCAGCAGTTTAATGGGGACAGGGGATGAAAAACTGTTTTTT. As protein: CASSLMGTGDEKLFF.

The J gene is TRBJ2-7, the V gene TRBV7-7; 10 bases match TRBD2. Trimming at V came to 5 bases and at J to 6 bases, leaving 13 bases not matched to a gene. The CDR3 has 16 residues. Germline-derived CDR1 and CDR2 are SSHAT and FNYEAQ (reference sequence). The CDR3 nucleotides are TGTGCCAGCAGCCCCTCTAGCGGGGGCCCCCATTGCGAGCAGTACTTC. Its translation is CASSPSSGGPHCEQYF.

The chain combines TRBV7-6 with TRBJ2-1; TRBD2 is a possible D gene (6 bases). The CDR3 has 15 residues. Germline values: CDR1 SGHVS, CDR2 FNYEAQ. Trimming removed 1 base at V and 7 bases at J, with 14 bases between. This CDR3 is CASSLVPPEGNEQFF. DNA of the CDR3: TGTGCCAGCAGCTTAGTGCCCCCGGAGGGGAATGAGCAGTTCTTC.